Listed here are 28 T cell receptor beta chains from one sample, sequenced in a study of blood T cells in healthy people across ages. A sample-barcoded 5' primer and a J-beta primer mix were used in a second PCR of roughly 7 to 11 cycles. Each CDR3 protein gets one entry after TCRdb re-called the 5' RACE reads with MiXCR. The sample includes more than 700,000 distinct CDR3 sequences, about 46% of them seen just once. The specimen was blood. The receptors were gathered from a man at least 80 years old in good health.

Comment on this clonotype: An end of the junction does not agree with germline; a read error may underlie this. The genes are TRBV10-2 and TRBJ2-1, with 15 bases aligning to TRBD2. In germline, CDR1 is WSHSY, CDR2 SAAADI. There are 18 residues in the CDR3. This chain's CDR3 is CASGGLAGGSHYYDEQFF. CDR3 DNA sequence: TGCGCCAGCGGGGGACTAGCGGGAGGTTCCCACTACTACGATGAGCAGTTCTTC.

Many counts were recorded for this clonotype. The rearrangement links TRBV12-3 or TRBV12-4 to TRBJ1-6; no firm D call. V shed 3 bases and J shed 10 bases, with 13 bases lying between them. This CDR3 contains 14 residues. The CDR3 region is CASSFGGMRSPLHF. Written as DNA, the CDR3 is TGTGCCAGCAGTTTCGGCGGTATGAGGTCACCCCTCCACTTT.

This sequence joins TRBV14 and TRBJ1-1; maybe TRBD1 (5 bases). Germline-derived CDR1 and CDR2 are SGHDN and FVKESK. This CDR3 has 13 amino acids. Trimming took 1 base from V and 7 from J, leaving 10 bases between them. In nucleotides, the CDR3 is TGTGCCAGCAGCCAAGGGGTAAGGGGTGAAGCTTTCTTT. Protein sequence: CASSQGVRGEAFF.

V usage is TRBV20-1 and J usage is TRBJ1-1, with D possibly TRBD1 on 5 matching bases. The length of the CDR3 is 10 residues. Trimming cost V 6 bases and J 8 bases, with 10 bases left between them. Germline CDR1 is DFQATT and CDR2 is SNEGSKA (reference sequence). The CDR3 region is CSAGEGEAFF. CDR3 DNA: TGCAGTGCGGGGGAAGGGGAAGCTTTCTTT.

This clonotype was found a few times. V and J are TRBV3-1 and TRBJ2-3, with D maybe TRBD2 (5 bases). CDR1 is LGHDT and CDR2 is YNNKEL in the germline V gene (reference sequence). With 7 bases removed from V and 3 bases from J, the gap between germline ends came to 11 bases. The CDR3 has 13 residues. This CDR3 reads CASNVRGTDTQYF. The CDR3 nucleotides read TGTGCCAGCAACGTAAGAGGGACAGATACGCAGTATTTT.

This clonotype was seen a single time. V and J are TRBV27 and TRBJ2-1; 10 nucleotides agree with TRBD1. The CDR3 is 18 amino acids. CDR1 is MNHEY, CDR2 SMNVEV, per germline (reference sequence). Losses at the gene ends were 6 bases for V and 7 bases for J; bases not matched to a gene: 18. The CDR3 DNA reads TGTGCCAGCAGCAAATTAACCGAAGGACAGGGGGTTGAAAATGAGCAGTTCTTC. Translating gives CASSKLTEGQGVENEQFF.

The V and J genes are TRBV7-2 and TRBJ2-5, with D perhaps matching TRBD1 (6 bases). Near its end, the DNA agrees better with TRBJ2-7, so the J call may be wrong. CDR3 length: 14 residues. Germline values: CDR1 SGHTA, CDR2 FQGNSA. The CDR3 sequence is CARSINTGLYEQYF. In nucleotides, the CDR3 is TGTGCCAGAAGTATTAACACAGGGTTGTACGAGCAGTACTTC.

In this sample, this clonotype turned up once. CDR3 sequence (DNA): TGTGCCAGCAGTTGGACTAGCGGGATAGAGGAGACCCAGTTCTTC. This encodes CASSWTSGIEETQFF. V gene TRBV12-3 or TRBV12-4 combines with J gene TRBJ2-1; the match to TRBD2 covers 12 bases. The CDR3 is made up of 15 amino acids. The V gene end was trimmed by 4 bases and the J gene end by 13 bases; junction bases not matched to a gene: 11.

The V and J genes are TRBV6-2 or TRBV6-3 and TRBJ2-3; 9 bases fit TRBD2. The CDR3 covers 18 residues. V shed 6 bases, J shed 0 bases, and the junction held 13 bases outside the gene matches. Germline loops: CDR1 MNHEY, CDR2 SVGEGT. The CDR3 coding sequence is TGTGCCAGCAGAACCCTAGCGGGGTCGGCTTCTAGCACAGATACGCAGTATTTT. It specifies CASRTLAGSASSTDTQYF.

This clonotype has only a few counts. For the CDR3, the DNA is TGCGCCAGCAGCAGACAGGGAGGAGATAATTCACCCCTCCACTTT. Translated: CASSRQGGDNSPLHF. The chain recombines TRBV5-1 with TRBJ1-6; 7 nucleotides match TRBD1. Germline V lookup: CDR1 SGHRS, CDR2 YFSETQ. This CDR3 has 15 residues. Trimming took 4 bases from V and 5 from J; bases not matched to a gene: 6. The full variable domain, rest sourced from reference TRBV5-1 and TRBJ1-6, is KAGVTQTPRYLIKTRGQQVTLSCSPISGHRSVSWYQQTPGQGLQFLFEYFSETQRNKGNFPGRFSGRQFSNSRSEMNVSTLELGDSALYLCASSRQGGDNSPLHFGNGTRLTVT.

The rearrangement joins TRBV28 to TRBJ2-5; D ambiguous. V was cut by 3 bases and J by 2 bases, with 10 bases left in between. Germline lookup yields CDR1 MDHEN and CDR2 SYDVKM. The CDR3 length is 14 residues. The CDR3 DNA sequence: TGTGCCAGCAGTTTCTTGGCCAGACAAGAGACCCAGTACTTC. Its translation: CASSFLARQETQYF.

The chain combines TRBV9 with TRBJ1-2; D uncertain. Germline V gene sequence: CDR1 SGDLS, CDR2 YYNGEE. CDR3 size: 13 residues. The V gene lost 0 bases and the J gene lost 10 bases, with 13 bases spanning the gap. The CDR3 DNA follows: TGTGCCAGCAGCGTAGTGGGCCAGGATCTCTACACCTTC. Residues: CASSVVGQDLYTF.

The chain carries TRBV6-2 or TRBV6-3 and TRBJ1-1; D is undetermined. The CDR3 has 13 residues. The ends were cut back, 7 bases at V and 0 bases at J, with 9 bases in the middle. Germline-derived CDR1 and CDR2 are MNHEY and SVGEGT. The CDR3 reads CASKGSMNTEAFF. The DNA for the CDR3 is TGTGCCAGCAAAGGGAGTATGAACACTGAAGCTTTCTTT.

The rearrangement uses TRBV13 and TRBJ2-6, with D possibly matching TRBD2 (6 bases). V lost 0 bases and J lost 1, with 13 bases in between. The CDR3 covers 18 residues. Per the germline V gene, CDR1 is PRHDT and CDR2 is FYEKMQ (reference sequence). CDR3 nucleotides: TGTGCCAGCAGCTTAGGCGGGAGCCGCGTATCTGGGGCCAACGTCCTGACTTTC. Residues: CASSLGGSRVSGANVLTF. Complete variable domain (other parts from reference TRBV13 and TRBJ2-6): AAGVIQSPRHLIKEKRETATLKCYPIPRHDTVYWYQQGPGQDPQFLISFYEKMQSDKGSIPDRFSAQQFSDYHSELNMSSLELGDSALYFCASSLGGSRVSGANVLTFGAGSRLTVL.

The J gene is TRBJ2-1, the V gene TRBV5-1; tentatively, D is TRBD2 (5 bases). CDR1 is SGHRS and CDR2 is YFSETQ in the germline V gene. V gave up 4 bases and J gave up 6 bases, with 14 bases separating them. This CDR3 contains 14 residues. The CDR3 DNA reads as TGCGCCAGCAGCGTGTTGTCTAGCCTCAATGAGCAGTTCTTC. Encoded protein: CASSVLSSLNEQFF. Using reference TRBV5-1 and TRBJ2-1 for the parts outside the CDR3, the full variable domain is KAGVTQTPRYLIKTRGQQVTLSCSPISGHRSVSWYQQTPGQGLQFLFEYFSETQRNKGNFPGRFSGRQFSNSRSEMNVSTLELGDSALYLCASSVLSSLNEQFFGPGTRLTVL.

This chain connects TRBV7-2 to TRBJ2-5; 9 bases match TRBD2. This CDR3 region has 16 residues. Germline V gene data show CDR1 as SGHTA and CDR2 as FQGNSA. Trimming at V came to 5 bases and at J to 2 bases, leaving 9 bases not matched to a gene. For the CDR3, the DNA is TGTGCCAGCAGCCGGGGGGGACTAGCAGTTCAAGAGACCCAGTACTTC. Residues: CASSRGGLAVQETQYF.

The chain employs TRBV7-8 and TRBJ2-5; 10 bases agree with TRBD2. V was pared by 5 bases and J by 1 base, with 7 bases of the junction left unmatched. Germline assignment: CDR1 SGHVS and CDR2 FQNEAQ. This CDR3 comprises 16 residues. CDR3 in amino acids: CASSPSGRGAQETQYF. The CDR3 DNA reads as TGTGCCAGCAGCCCTAGCGGGAGAGGGGCCCAAGAGACCCAGTACTTC.

V usage is TRBV7-2 and J usage is TRBJ2-2; TRBD2 aligns across 9 bases. Germline CDR1 SGHTA, CDR2 FQGNSA. The CDR3 is 16 residues long. Losses at the gene ends were 10 bases for V and 7 bases for J; bases not matched to a gene: 16. CDR3 protein: CANARPRGGAVGELFF. Written as DNA, the CDR3 is TGTGCCAACGCACGTCCCCGCGGGGGGGCCGTCGGGGAGCTGTTTTTT.

The sample holds a few counts of this clonotype. The rearrangement joins TRBV7-2 to TRBJ2-3; 8 positions agree with TRBD2. The germline V gene encodes CDR1 SGHTA and CDR2 FQGNSA. The CDR3 length is 14 residues. V lost 5 bases, J lost 5 bases, and 6 bases stayed unmatched. The CDR3 DNA sequence: TGTGCCAGCAGCGCGAGCGGGGGTGGAGATACGCAGTATTTT. Translation gives CASSASGGGDTQYF.

The chain is built from TRBV28 and TRBJ2-4; D is undetermined. Trimming pared 3 bases from V and 12 bases from J, leaving 18 bases between. This CDR3 region has 14 residues. Looked up from germline, CDR1 is MDHEN and CDR2 is SYDVKM. In DNA form, the CDR3 reads TGTGCCAGCAGTTTCCTCCCCGGACCTTACTCTCAGTACTTC. Amino acid sequence: CASSFLPGPYSQYF.

This chain connects TRBV28 to TRBJ2-3; the match to TRBD2 covers 10 bases. With 1 base clipped from V and 4 bases from J, the junction kept 2 bases outside the gene matches. Germline V gives CDR1 MDHEN, CDR2 SYDVKM. CDR3 length: 15 amino acids. CDR3 nucleotide sequence: TGTGCCAGCAGTTTATCTAGCGGGGGACCAGATACGCAGTATTTT. This encodes CASSLSSGGPDTQYF.

V is TRBV7-9 and J is TRBJ2-3; 9 nucleotides match TRBD2. The germline V gene has CDR1 SEHNR and CDR2 FQNEAQ (reference sequence). This CDR3 spans 17 amino acids. After removal of 2 bases from V and 6 bases from J, the junction contained 12 bases not matched to a gene. The DNA for the CDR3 is TGTGCCAGCAGCTTATGGACTAGCGTGGTATCGGGCGATACGCAGTATTTT. It is translated as CASSLWTSVVSGDTQYF.

The genes are TRBV27 and TRBJ2-7; 7 bases map to TRBD1. Germline CDR1 and CDR2: MNHEY and SMNVEV (reference sequence). This CDR3 has 15 residues. The V gene end was trimmed by 6 bases and the J gene end by 3 bases; junction bases not matched to a gene: 11. Here the CDR3 DNA reads TGTGCCAGCAGCACCCAGACAGGGATTAGCTACGAGCAGTACTTC. It yields the protein CASSTQTGISYEQYF.

The rearrangement uses TRBV30 and TRBJ1-1; 9 bases line up with TRBD1. Trimming at V came to 5 bases and at J to 7 bases, leaving 5 bases not matched to a gene. Germline V gene sequence: CDR1 GTSNPN, CDR2 SVGIG (reference sequence). The CDR3 sequence is 12 residues long. The CDR3 nucleotides read TGTGCCTGGGATACAGGGGGCTGTGAAGCTTTCTTT. Translating it yields CAWDTGGCEAFF.

The V gene is TRBV6-2 or TRBV6-3, the J gene TRBJ1-1; 7 bases fit TRBD1. With V trimmed by 6 bases and J by 1 base, 8 bases remained unmatched. Per germline, CDR1 MNHEY and CDR2 SVGEGT. This CDR3 is built from 15 residues. CDR3 protein: CASRVTGRPNTEAFF. The CDR3 DNA reads as TGTGCCAGCAGGGTGACAGGGCGGCCGAACACTGAAGCTTTCTTT.

The rearrangement links TRBV6-5 to TRBJ2-5, with D possibly being TRBD2 (7 bases). Germline lookup yields CDR1 MNHEY and CDR2 SVGAGI. V lost 6 bases and J lost 1, with 18 bases in between. CDR3 length equals 16 residues. Written as DNA, the CDR3 is TGTGCCAGCAGCCGAGCCCATCGGGGGGCCCAAGAGACCCAGTACTTC. Translating gives CASSRAHRGAQETQYF.

This sequence joins TRBV24-1 and TRBJ2-7; 8 positions agree with TRBD1. Near its end, the DNA agrees better with TRBJ2-5, so the J call may be wrong. The V gene's germline CDR1 is KGHDR and CDR2 SFDVKD. This CDR3 has 16 amino acids. The CDR3 DNA is TGTGCCACCAGTGATTTGAACAGGGGGTCGGTGGAGACCCAGTACTTC. Its protein product is CATSDLNRGSVETQYF.

The chain is built from TRBV11-2 and TRBJ2-5; TRBD2 is a possible D gene (5 bases). Per the germline V gene, CDR1 is SGHAT and CDR2 is FQNNGV. V shed 5 bases and J shed 1 base, with 8 bases lying between them. This CDR3 contains 13 residues. The CDR3 DNA sequence: TGTGCCAGCAGCGAAACTAGCCAAGAGACCCAGTACTTC. This sequence encodes CASSETSQETQYF. Drawing the rest from reference TRBV11-2 and TRBJ2-5, the complete variable domain is EAGVAQSPRYKIIEKRQSVAFWCNPISGHATLYWYQQILGQGPKLLIQFQNNGVVDDSQLPKDRFSAERLKGVDSTLKIQPAKLEDSAVYLCASSETSQETQYFGPGTRLLVL.